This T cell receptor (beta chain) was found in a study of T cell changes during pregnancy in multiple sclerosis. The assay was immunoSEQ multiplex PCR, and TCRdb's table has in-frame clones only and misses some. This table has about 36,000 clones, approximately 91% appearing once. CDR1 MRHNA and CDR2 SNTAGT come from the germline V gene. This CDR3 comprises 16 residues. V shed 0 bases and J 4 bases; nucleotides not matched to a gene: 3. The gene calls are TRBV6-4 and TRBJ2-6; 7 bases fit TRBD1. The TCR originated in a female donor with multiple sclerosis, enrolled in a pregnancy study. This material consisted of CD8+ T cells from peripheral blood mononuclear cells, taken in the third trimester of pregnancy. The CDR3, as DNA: TGTGCCAGCAGTGACTCAGGGGGCGACGGGGCCAACGTCCTGACTTTC. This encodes CASSDSGGDGANVLTF.